The subject of this entry is one TCR beta chain. Its antigen is undetermined. The record originates from a study of cytomegalovirus exposure and HLA in healthy donors. It was with 60 Vbeta and 13 Jbeta primers that the PCR ran. Original analysis: An analysis that came later counted 77 million or so unique TCR beta chains, approximately 11 million shared. The repertoire was sequenced with immunoSEQ multiplex PCR; TCRdb's copy has only in-frame clones and lacks some. V and J calls and clone size come straight from that table; D and trimming were deduced from the DNA. The sample is made up of just over 80,000 clones, and the top ten hold approximately 1.1% of it. Trimming removed 7 bases at V and 6 bases at J, with 9 bases between. The germline gives CDR1 SNHLY, CDR2 FYNNEI. This CDR3 is 12 amino acids long. The study's findings and limits: Presence/absence analysis assumed near-uniform sequencing depth across donors. Relative to the roughly 690-donor mean, N-insertions were reportedly fewer in an Asian-associated ancestry cluster in a later analysis. Several of the most significant clusters appeared, in a later analysis, to be linked to common viral pathogens.

The sequencing input was PBMCs. This sequence originates from a woman aged 30 to 39 in good health and CMV-seronegative. This sequence joins TRBV2 and TRBJ1-4; no clear D. CDR3 loop: CASTGDDEKLFF. The CDR3 nucleotides are TGTGCCAGCACCGGGGATGATGAAAAACTGTTTTTT.